This entry lists 3 T cell receptor beta chains sequenced from one sample in a study of OX40 agonist ivuxolimab in advanced cancers. TCRdb keeps only in-frame clones here, not all; method: immunoSEQ multiplex PCR. Among tens of thousands of clones listed, roughly 82% were seen once. The input for sequencing was CD4+ or CD8+ T cells sorted from blood, taken in a trial of the OX40 agonist ivuxolimab. The receptor source for this set is an adult with an advanced solid tumor such as melanoma, head and neck, liver or kidney cancer.

The rearrangement joins TRBV19 to TRBJ1-2, with TRBD1 matching 9 bases. CDR1 and CDR2 from the germline V gene are LNHDA and SQIVND (reference sequence). V lost 3 bases and J lost 0; bases outside the gene matches: 5. The CDR3 length is 16 residues. CDR3: CASSMTGTGTNYGYTF. CDR3 in DNA: TGTGCCAGTAGTATGACCGGGACAGGGACTAACTATGGCTACACCTTC.

In its sample, this clone was seen a few times. The V gene is TRBV7-9, the J gene TRBJ2-1; 9 bases align to TRBD2. This CDR3 spans 17 amino acids. Unmatched junction bases numbered 17, after V lost 5 bases and J lost 9 bases. Germline V CDR1 and CDR2: SEHNR, FQNEAQ (reference sequence). The CDR3 coding sequence is TGTGCCAGCAGCAAAGGTGGGGGGCGGGAGGGCCGTGGTGAGCAGTTCTTC. It translates to CASSKGGGREGRGEQFF. The variable domain in full, completed from reference TRBV7-9 and TRBJ2-1, reads DTGVSQNPRHKITKRGQNVTFRCDPISEHNRLYWYRQTLGQGPEFLTYFQNEAQLEKSRLLSDRFSAERPKGSFSTLEIQRTEQGDSAMYLCASSKGGGREGRGEQFFGPGTRLTVL.

The chain carries TRBV29-1 and TRBJ2-3; D is ambiguous. This CDR3 region has 12 residues. Looked up from germline, CDR1 is SQVTM and CDR2 is ANQGSEA. The ends were cut back, 4 bases at V and 1 base at J, with 6 bases in the middle. CDR3 bases: TGCAGCGTTGGTGGCGGCACAGATACGCAGTATTTT. Protein: CSVGGGTDTQYF.